This TCR beta chain emerged from a study of blood T cell repertoires in COVID-19. In the authors' workflow: By means of reference gene primer amplification, nucleated cell counts were estimated. Only in-frame clones appear in the TCRdb table, and some are missing; sequencing was by immunoSEQ multiplex PCR. That table supplies the V and J calls and clone size; D and trimming were determined from the DNA. The sample records some 220,000 clones, about four fifths being singletons. Note on this clone: One end of the junction is discordant with germline, which a read error may explain. This CDR3 is also generated by other DNA sequences in the sample.

Germline CDR1 and CDR2: SGDLS and YYNGEE. This CDR3 contains 15 residues. Material: PBMCs or T cells enriched from blood (not recorded which). The chain uses TRBV9 and TRBJ1-2, with TRBD1 matching 9 bases. The sequence derives from a woman aged 40-49 years with acute COVID-19. CDR3 sequence reads: CASSGRTGGAKGYTF. CDR3 DNA sequence: TGTGCCAGCAGCGGAAGAACAGGGGGCGCAAAGGGCTACACTTTC.